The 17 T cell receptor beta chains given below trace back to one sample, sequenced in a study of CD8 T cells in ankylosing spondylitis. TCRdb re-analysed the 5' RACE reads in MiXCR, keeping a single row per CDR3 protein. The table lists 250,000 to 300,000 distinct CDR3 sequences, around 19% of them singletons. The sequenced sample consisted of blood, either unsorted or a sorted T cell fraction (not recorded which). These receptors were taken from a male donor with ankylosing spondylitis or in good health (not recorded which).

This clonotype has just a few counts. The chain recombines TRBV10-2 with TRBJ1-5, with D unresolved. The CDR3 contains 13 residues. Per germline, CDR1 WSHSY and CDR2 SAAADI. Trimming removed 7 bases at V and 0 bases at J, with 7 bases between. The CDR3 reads CASTKYSNQPQHF. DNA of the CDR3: TGCGCCAGCACAAAATATAGCAATCAGCCCCAGCATTTT.

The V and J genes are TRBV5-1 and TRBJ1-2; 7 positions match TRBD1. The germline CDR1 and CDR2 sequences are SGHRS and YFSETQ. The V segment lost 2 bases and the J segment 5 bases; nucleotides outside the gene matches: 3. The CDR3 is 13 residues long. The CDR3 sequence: CASSLRDRYGYTF. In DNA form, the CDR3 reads TGCGCCAGCAGCTTACGGGACAGATATGGCTACACCTTC.

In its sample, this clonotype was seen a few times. CDR3 amino acids: CASSLLETDTQYF. Written as DNA, the CDR3 is TGTGCCAGCAGTTTATTGGAGACAGATACGCAGTATTTT. The chain uses TRBV28 and TRBJ2-3; no clear D. Germline loops: CDR1 MDHEN, CDR2 SYDVKM. The CDR3 has 13 residues. V lost 1 base, J lost 3 bases, and 5 bases lay in between.

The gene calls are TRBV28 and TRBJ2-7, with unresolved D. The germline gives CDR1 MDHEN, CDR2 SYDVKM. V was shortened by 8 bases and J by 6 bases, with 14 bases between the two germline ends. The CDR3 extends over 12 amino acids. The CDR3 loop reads CASSDPLREQYV. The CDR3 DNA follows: TGTGCCAGCTCGGACCCGTTGCGCGAGCAGTACGTC.

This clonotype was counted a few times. CDR3 DNA sequence: TGTGCCAGCAGTTACTCGCAGGGATCCTACGAGCAGTACGTC. Translating it yields CASSYSQGSYEQYV. The J gene is TRBJ2-7, the V gene TRBV6-5, with TRBD1 as a possible D gene (5 bases). The germline V and J ends were trimmed by 0 bases and 1 base, with 7 bases remaining between them. Germline V gene data show CDR1 as MNHEY and CDR2 as SVGAGI. This CDR3 comprises 14 residues.

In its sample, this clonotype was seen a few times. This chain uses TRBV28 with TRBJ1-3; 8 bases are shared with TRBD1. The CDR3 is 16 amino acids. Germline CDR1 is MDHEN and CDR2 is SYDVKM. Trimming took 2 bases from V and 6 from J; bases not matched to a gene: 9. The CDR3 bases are TGTGCCAGCAGTTTACCGGGGACAGGCAGGGCAAACACCATATATTTT. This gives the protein CASSLPGTGRANTIYF.

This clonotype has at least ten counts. CDR3 protein: CASSVSSGGINEQFF. In DNA form, the CDR3 reads TGTGCCAGCAGCGTGTCTAGCGGGGGGATCAATGAGCAGTTCTTC. The chain carries TRBV9 and TRBJ2-1; 11 bases line up with TRBD2. CDR1 and CDR2 from the germline V gene are SGDLS and YYNGEE. The V segment lost 2 bases and the J segment 6 bases; nucleotides outside the gene matches: 4. There are 15 residues in the CDR3.

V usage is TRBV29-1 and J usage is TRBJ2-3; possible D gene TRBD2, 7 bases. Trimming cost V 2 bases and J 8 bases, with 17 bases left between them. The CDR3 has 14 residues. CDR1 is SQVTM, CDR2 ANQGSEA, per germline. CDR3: CSVERGGGVVTQYF. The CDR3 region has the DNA TGCAGCGTTGAAAGGGGGGGGGGTGTTGTTACGCAGTATTTT.

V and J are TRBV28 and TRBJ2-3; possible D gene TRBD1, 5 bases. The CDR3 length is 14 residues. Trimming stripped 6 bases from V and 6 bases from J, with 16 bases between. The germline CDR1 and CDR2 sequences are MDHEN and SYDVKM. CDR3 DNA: TGTGCCAGCAGAGACAGCGCACTGGGGGATACGCAGTATTTT. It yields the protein CASRDSALGDTQYF.

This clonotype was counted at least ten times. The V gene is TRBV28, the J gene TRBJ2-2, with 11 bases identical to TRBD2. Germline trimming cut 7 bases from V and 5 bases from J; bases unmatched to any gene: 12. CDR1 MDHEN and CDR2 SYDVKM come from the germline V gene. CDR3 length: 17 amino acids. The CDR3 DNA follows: TGTGCCAGCACCCCGCTCCGACTAGCGGGGCGGACCGGGGAGCTGTTTTTT. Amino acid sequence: CASTPLRLAGRTGELFF.

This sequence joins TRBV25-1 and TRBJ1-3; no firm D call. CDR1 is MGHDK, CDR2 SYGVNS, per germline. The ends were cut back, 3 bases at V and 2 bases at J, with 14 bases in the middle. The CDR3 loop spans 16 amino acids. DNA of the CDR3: TGTGCCAGCAGTGAGGCCGCCAGTCTGGCTGGAAACACCATATATTTT. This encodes CASSEAASLAGNTIYF.

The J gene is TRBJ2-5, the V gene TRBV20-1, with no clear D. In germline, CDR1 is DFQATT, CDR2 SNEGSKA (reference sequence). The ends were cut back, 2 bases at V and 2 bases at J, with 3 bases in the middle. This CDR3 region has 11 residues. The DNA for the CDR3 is TGCAGTGCTAGACATCAAGAGACCCAGTACTTC. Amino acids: CSARHQETQYF.

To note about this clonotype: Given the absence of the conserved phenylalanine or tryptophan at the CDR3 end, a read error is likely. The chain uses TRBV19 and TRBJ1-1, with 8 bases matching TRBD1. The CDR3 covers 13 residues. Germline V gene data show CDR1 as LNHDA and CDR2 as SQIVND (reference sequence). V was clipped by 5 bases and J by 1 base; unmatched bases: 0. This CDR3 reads CASSDRGNTEAFY. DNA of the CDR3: TGTGCCAGTAGTGACAGGGGGAACACTGAAGCTTTCTAT.

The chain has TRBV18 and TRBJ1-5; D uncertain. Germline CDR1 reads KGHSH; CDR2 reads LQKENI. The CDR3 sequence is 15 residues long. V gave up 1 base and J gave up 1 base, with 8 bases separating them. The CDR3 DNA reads TGTGCCAGCTCACCACAGGGTCCCAGCAATCAGCCCCAGCATTTT. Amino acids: CASSPQGPSNQPQHF.

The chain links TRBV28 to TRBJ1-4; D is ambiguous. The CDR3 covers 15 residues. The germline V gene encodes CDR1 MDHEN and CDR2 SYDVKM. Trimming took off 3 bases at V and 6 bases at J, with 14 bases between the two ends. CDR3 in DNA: TGTGCCAGCAGTTTGACCGCCGGTTGGGATGAAAAACTGTTTTTT. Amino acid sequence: CASSLTAGWDEKLFF.

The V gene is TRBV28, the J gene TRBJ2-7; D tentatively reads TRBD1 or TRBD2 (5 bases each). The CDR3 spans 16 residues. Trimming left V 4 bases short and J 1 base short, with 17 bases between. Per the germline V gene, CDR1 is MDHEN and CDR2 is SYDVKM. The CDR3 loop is CASSSSGGRGSYEQYV. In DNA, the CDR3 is TGTGCCAGCAGTTCGAGTGGGGGAAGAGGGTCCTACGAGCAGTACGTC.

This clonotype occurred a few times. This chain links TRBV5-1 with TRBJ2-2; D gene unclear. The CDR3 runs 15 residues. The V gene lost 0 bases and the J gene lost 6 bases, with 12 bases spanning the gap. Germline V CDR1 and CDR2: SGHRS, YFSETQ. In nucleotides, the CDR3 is TGCGCCAGCAGCTTGGAACCCTATCTCGCCGGGGAGCTGTTTTTT. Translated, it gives CASSLEPYLAGELFF.